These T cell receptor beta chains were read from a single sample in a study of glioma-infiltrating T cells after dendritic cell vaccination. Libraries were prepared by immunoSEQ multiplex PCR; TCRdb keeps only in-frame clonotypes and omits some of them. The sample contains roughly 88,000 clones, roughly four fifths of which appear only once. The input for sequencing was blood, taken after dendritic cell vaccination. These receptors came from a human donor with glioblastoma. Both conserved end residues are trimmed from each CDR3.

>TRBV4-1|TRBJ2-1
ASSQEDRTYNEQF
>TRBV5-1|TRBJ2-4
ASSGGTGAVAKNIQY
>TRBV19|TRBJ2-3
ASSLKTSTDTQY
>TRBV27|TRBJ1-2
ASTAQGQPVYGYT
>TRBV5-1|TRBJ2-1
ASMRTSGAPEQF
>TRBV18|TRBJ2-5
ASSPNLAGVGETQY
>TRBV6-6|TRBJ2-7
ASRLDGTETYEQY
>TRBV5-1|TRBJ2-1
ASSPTGHSGSYNEQF
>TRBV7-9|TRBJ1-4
ASMRGTNEKLF
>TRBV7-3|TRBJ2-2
ASSAGLGTAGELF
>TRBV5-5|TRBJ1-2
ASSLAPQVNYGYT
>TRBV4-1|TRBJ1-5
ASSQAGGGPQLGQPQH
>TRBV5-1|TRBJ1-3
ASSLGTGTGNTIY
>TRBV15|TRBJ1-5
ATSSTTGLAKPQH
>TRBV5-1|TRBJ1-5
ASSSTGGNQPQH
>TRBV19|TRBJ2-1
ASSTRDRRLNEQF
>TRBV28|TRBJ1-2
ASSSGVYGYT
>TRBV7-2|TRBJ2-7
ASSSTPGQRPYEQY
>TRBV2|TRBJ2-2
ASTATGINTGELF
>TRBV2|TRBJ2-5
ASSEGGKGQETQY
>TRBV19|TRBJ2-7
ASSKDIYEQY
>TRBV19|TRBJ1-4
ASSKERNEKLF
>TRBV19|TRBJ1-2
ASTSDGQGYRDRYGYT
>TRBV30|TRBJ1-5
AWSVRRGTDNQPQH
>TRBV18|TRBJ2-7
ASSPPVSGSSYEQY
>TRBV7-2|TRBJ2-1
ASSLRTGGMISSYNEQF